A selection of T cell receptor beta chains follows, all from one sample in a study of PD-1 blockade in classical Hodgkin lymphoma. Data came from immunoSEQ multiplex PCR; TCRdb stores just in-frame clones and leaves some out. Here the sample spans 20,000 to 25,000 clones, roughly 89% being singletons. Specimen: CD4+ T cells from blood. These receptors were obtained from a human donor with classical Hodgkin lymphoma. Each CDR3 is given with its conserved first and last residue. D genes are given only for firm matches. Not all rows give a size; the values are once, few, many and, for expanded clones, a class.

v_gene,d_gene,j_gene,abundance,CDR3aa,CDR3nt
TRBV10-3,TRBD2,TRBJ2-3,-,CASRLAGGPTDTQYF,TGTGCCAGCCGACTAGCGGGGGGGCCGACAGATACGCAGTATTTT
TRBV29-1,TRBD1,TRBJ2-7,-,CSVETGGFHEQYF,TGCAGCGTTGAAACAGGGGGGTTCCACGAGCAGTACTTC
TRBV7-2,-,TRBJ2-3,once,CASSLTSSTDTQYF,TGTGCCAGCAGCTTAACTAGTAGTACAGATACGCAGTATTTT
TRBV7-8,-,TRBJ1-2,few,CASSAIQVSGYTF,TGTGCCAGCAGCGCAATACAGGTTTCTGGCTACACCTTC
TRBV7-9,-,TRBJ2-2,few,CASSPGTLNTGELFF,TGTGCCAGCAGCCCAGGGACACTGAACACCGGGGAGCTGTTTTTT
TRBV28,-,TRBJ1-1,-,CASSLWNRDGEAFF,TGTGCCAGCAGTTTATGGAACCGGGACGGGGAAGCTTTCTTT
TRBV7-9,-,TRBJ1-6,-,CASSLGWGWDNSPLHF,TGTGCCAGCAGCTTAGGTTGGGGCTGGGATAATTCACCCCTCCACTTT
TRBV28,TRBD1,TRBJ2-7,-,CASSPLGLGGQGAGYEQYF,TGTGCCAGCAGTCCACTAGGATTGGGCGGACAGGGAGCAGGATACGAGCAGTACTTC
TRBV2,TRBD1,TRBJ1-2,-,CASFHDLRDRDNYGYTF,TGTGCCAGCTTCCATGACTTGAGGGACAGGGATAACTATGGCTACACCTTC
TRBV5-1,TRBD1,TRBJ1-1,once,CASSSTYRGRDTEAFF,TGCGCCAGCAGCTCAACCTACAGGGGGCGCGACACTGAAGCTTTCTTT
TRBV30,-,TRBJ1-4,-,CAWSWLAGEKLFF,TGTGCCTGGAGTTGGCTCGCTGGGGAAAAACTGTTTTTT
TRBV5-1,-,TRBJ1-2,-,CASSIGRDYGYTF,TGCGCCAGCAGCATTGGACGGGACTATGGCTACACCTTC
TRBV6-1,-,TRBJ1-1,-,CASTLRGLNTEAFF,TGTGCCAGCACCCTAAGGGGTCTGAACACTGAAGCTTTCTTT
TRBV7-9,-,TRBJ2-5,-,CASSLGGEVATQYF,TGTGCCAGCAGCTTAGGGGGGGAGGTGGCGACCCAGTACTTC
TRBV11-2,TRBD2,TRBJ2-1,-,CASRPPGRGAGPYNEQFF,TGTGCCAGCAGACCCCCGGGGCGGGGGGCGGGTCCCTACAATGAGCAGTTCTTC
TRBV11-3,-,TRBJ2-1,-,CASSSWTEDNEQFF,TGTGCCAGCAGCTCTTGGACCGAGGACAATGAGCAGTTCTTC
TRBV7-2,TRBD2,TRBJ2-3,-,CASSGRLAGGMLDTQYF,TGTGCCAGCAGCGGACGACTAGCGGGGGGCATGTTAGATACGCAGTATTTT
TRBV7-3,-,TRBJ2-7,-,CASSPQGPEQYF,TGTGCCAGCAGCCCACAAGGCCCCGAGCAGTACTTC
TRBV27,TRBD1,TRBJ2-3,-,CASRSAGGIDTQYF,TGTGCCAGCAGGAGCGCAGGGGGTATAGATACGCAGTATTTT
TRBV7-2,-,TRBJ2-7,once,CASSLAAIPTIYEQYF,TGTGCCAGCAGCTTAGCTGCCATTCCAACCATCTACGAGCAGTACTTC
TRBV10-3,-,TRBJ2-1,-,CAISPGQYNEQFF,TGTGCCATCAGTCCCGGACAGTACAATGAGCAGTTCTTC
TRBV7-2,-,TRBJ2-7,-,CASSLESGAGYEQYF,TGTGCCAGCAGCTTAGAGTCAGGGGCTGGGTACGAGCAGTACTTC
TRBV7-8,-,TRBJ2-1,-,CASSLASIPEQFF,TGTGCCAGCAGCTTAGCCAGTATCCCTGAGCAGTTCTTC
TRBV5-5,-,TRBJ1-2,-,CASTLSLNYGYTF,TGTGCCAGCACCTTATCCTTAAACTATGGCTACACCTTC
TRBV2,TRBD1,TRBJ2-2,-,CASRGTGHGELFF,TGTGCCAGCAGAGGGACAGGTCACGGGGAGCTGTTTTTT